What follows is one T cell receptor (beta chain) and its context. These data belong to a study of blood T cell repertoires in COVID-19. Study information: There were acute and convalescent COVID-19 samples, and they came from the United States, Italy and Spain.

Germline V gives CDR1 SEHNR, CDR2 FQNEAQ (reference sequence). V lost 0 bases to trimming and J lost 8 bases, with 5 bases between them. CDR3 length equals 12 residues. Authors' data handling: From reference gene primer amplification, estimates of nucleated cell counts were derived. Assay: immunoSEQ multiplex PCR; the TCRdb copy retains only in-frame clones and omits some. V, J and clone size are those of that table, while D and trimming were read from the DNA. The data show roughly 230,000 clones, with 89% seen just once and 4% to 5% held by the top ten. The clonotype comes from a middle-aged woman who had recovered from COVID-19. The sequenced sample was peripheral blood. V usage is TRBV7-9 and J usage is TRBJ2-4; D call uncertain. The CDR3 spells CASSLAQDIQYF. The DNA of the CDR3 is TGTGCCAGCAGCTTAGCGCAGGACATTCAGTACTTC.